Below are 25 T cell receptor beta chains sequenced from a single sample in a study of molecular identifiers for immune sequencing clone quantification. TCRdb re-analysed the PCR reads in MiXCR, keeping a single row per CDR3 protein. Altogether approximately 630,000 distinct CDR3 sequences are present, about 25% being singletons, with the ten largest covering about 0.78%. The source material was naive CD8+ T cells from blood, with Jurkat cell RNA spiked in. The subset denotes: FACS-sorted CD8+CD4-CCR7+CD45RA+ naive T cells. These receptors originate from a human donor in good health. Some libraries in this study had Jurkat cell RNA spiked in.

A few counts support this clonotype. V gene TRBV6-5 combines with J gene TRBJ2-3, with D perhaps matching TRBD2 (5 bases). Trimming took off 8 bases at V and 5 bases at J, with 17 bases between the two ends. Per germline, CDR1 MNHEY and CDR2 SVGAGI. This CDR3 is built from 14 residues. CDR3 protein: CASPCLEEEDTQYF. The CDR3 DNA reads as TGTGCCAGCCCCTGTTTGGAGGAGGAAGATACGCAGTATTTT.

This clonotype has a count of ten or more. DNA of the CDR3: TGTGCCAGCAGTTCCAGACCCGGGACACACACCTACGAGCAGTACTTC. This translates into CASSSRPGTHTYEQYF. The chain joins TRBV28 to TRBJ2-7; maybe TRBD1 (6 bases). The CDR3 is made up of 16 amino acids. The germline CDR1 and CDR2 sequences are MDHEN and SYDVKM. V lost 4 bases to trimming and J lost 2 bases, with 18 bases between them.

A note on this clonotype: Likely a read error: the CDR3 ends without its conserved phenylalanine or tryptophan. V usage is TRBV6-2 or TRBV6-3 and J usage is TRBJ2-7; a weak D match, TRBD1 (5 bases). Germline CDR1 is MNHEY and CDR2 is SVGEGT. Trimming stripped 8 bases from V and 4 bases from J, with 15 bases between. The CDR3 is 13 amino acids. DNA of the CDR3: TGTGCCAGCCGGAACCGACAGCTTTACGAGCAGTACCTC. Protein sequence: CASRNRQLYEQYL.

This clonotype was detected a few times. This CDR3 is CASSQESLRFYEQFF. In DNA, the CDR3 is TGCGCCAGCAGCCAAGAGAGCCTAAGGTTCTATGAGCAGTTCTTC. The chain employs TRBV4-3 and TRBJ2-1; D unresolved. CDR1 and CDR2 (germline): LGHNA, YSLEER. V lost 0 bases and J 8 bases, leaving 14 bases between the germline ends. The CDR3 runs 15 residues.

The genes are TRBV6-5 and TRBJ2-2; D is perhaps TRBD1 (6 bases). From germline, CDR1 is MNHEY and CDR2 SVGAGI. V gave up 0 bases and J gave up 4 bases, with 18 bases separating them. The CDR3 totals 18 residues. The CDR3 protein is CASSYSMTRTVTTGELFF. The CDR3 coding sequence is TGTGCCAGCAGTTACTCGATGACCAGGACAGTCACCACCGGGGAGCTGTTTTTT.

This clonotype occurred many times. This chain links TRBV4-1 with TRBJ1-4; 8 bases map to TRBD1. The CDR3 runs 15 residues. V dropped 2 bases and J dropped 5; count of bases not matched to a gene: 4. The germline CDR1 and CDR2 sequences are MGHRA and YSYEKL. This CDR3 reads CASSQPTGGNEKLFF. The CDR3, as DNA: TGCGCCAGCAGCCAACCCACAGGGGGAAATGAAAAACTGTTTTTT.

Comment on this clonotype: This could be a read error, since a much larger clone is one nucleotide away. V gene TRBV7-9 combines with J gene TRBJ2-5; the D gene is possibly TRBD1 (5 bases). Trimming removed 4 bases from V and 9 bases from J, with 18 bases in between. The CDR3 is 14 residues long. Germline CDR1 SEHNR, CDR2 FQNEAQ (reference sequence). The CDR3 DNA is TGTGCCAGCAGCTCCACAGGCACTCCCCCCGCCCAGTACTTC. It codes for CASSSTGTPPAQYF.

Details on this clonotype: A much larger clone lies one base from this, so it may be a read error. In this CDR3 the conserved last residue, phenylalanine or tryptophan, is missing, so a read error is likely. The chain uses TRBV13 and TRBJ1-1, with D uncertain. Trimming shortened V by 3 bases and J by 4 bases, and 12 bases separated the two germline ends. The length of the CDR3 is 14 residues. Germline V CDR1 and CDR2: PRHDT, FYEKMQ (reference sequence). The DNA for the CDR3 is TGTGCCAGCAGCTTCCGGGAGTCAGGCACTGAAGCTTTCCTT. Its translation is CASSFRESGTEAFL.

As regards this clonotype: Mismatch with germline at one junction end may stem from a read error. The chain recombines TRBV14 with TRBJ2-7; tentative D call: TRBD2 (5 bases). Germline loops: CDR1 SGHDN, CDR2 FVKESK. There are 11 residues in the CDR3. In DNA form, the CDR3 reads TGTGCCAGCTCGGAGGTCTACGAGCAGTGCTTC. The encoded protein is CASSEVYEQCF. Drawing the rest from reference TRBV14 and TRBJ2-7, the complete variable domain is EAGVTQFPSHSVIEKGQTVTLRCDPISGHDNLYWYRRVMGKEIKFLLHFVKESKQDESGMPNNRFLAERTGGTYSTLKVQPAELEDSGVYFCASSEVYEQCFGPGTRLTVT.

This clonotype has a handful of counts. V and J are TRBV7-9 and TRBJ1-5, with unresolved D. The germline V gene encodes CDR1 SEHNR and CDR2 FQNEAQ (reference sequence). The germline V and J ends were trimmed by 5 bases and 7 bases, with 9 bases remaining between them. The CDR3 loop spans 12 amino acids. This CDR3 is CASSRGGQPQHF. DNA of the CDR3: TGTGCCAGCAGCCGGGGAGGGCAGCCCCAGCATTTT.

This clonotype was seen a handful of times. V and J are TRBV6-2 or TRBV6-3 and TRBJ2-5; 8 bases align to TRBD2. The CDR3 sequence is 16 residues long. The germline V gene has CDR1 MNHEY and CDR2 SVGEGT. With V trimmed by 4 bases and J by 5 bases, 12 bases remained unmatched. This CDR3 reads CASSSTSSGGEETQYF. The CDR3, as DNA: TGTGCCAGCAGTTCGACTAGCTCGGGAGGGGAGGAGACCCAGTACTTC.

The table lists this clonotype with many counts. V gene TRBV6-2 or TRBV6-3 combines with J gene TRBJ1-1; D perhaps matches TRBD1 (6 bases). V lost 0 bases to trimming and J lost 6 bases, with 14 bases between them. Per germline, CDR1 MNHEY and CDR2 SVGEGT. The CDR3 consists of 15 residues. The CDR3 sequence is CASSYSRGTGPEAFF. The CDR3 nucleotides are TGTGCCAGCAGTTACTCGAGGGGGACTGGCCCTGAAGCTTTCTTT.

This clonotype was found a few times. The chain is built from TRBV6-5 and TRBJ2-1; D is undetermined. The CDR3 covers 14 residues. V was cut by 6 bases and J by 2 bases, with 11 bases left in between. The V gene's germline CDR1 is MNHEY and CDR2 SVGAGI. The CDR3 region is CASRPLGAYNEQFF. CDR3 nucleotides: TGTGCCAGCAGACCCCTCGGAGCCTACAATGAGCAGTTCTTC.

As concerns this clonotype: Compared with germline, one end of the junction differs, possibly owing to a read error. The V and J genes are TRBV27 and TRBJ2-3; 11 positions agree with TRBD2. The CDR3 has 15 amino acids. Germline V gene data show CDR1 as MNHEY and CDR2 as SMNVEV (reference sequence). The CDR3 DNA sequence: TGTGCCAGCAGTTTTAGCGGGAGGGCCCCAGATAAGCAGTATTTT. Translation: CASSFSGRAPDKQYF.

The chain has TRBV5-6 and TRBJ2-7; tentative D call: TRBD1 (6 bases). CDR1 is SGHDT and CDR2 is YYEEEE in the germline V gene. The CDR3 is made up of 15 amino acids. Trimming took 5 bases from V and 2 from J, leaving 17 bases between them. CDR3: CASSPDQGITYEQYF. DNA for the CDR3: TGTGCCAGCAGTCCTGATCAGGGGATTACCTACGAGCAGTACTTC.

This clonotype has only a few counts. In DNA, the CDR3 is TGTGCCAGCAGCTCCCTGGGGGGGTCTGGAAACTATGGCTACACCTTC. Its protein is CASSSLGGSGNYGYTF. The genes are TRBV27 and TRBJ1-2; TRBD1 might be the D (5 bases). V was shortened by 6 bases and J by 2 bases, with 19 bases between the two germline ends. Per the germline V gene, CDR1 is MNHEY and CDR2 is SMNVEV (reference sequence). This CDR3 has 16 residues.

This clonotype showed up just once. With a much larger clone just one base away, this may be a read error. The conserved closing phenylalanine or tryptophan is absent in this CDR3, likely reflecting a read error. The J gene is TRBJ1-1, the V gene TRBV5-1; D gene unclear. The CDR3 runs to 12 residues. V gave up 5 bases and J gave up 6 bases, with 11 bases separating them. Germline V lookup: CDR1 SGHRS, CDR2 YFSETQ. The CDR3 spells CASRGKGAEAFL. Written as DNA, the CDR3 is TGCGCCAGCAGGGGGAAAGGAGCTGAAGCTTTCTTG.

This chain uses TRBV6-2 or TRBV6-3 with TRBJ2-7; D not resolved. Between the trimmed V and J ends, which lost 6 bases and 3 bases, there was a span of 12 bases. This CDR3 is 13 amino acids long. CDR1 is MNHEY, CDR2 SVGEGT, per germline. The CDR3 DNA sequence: TGTGCCAGCAGATTATTAAACAGCTACGAGCAGTACTTC. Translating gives CASRLLNSYEQYF.

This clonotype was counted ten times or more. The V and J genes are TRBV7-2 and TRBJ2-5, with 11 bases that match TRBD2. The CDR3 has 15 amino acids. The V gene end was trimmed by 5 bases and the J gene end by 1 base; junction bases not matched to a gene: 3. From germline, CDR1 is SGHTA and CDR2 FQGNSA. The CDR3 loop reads CASSISGGAQETQYF. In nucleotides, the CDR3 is TGTGCCAGCAGCATTAGCGGGGGGGCCCAAGAGACCCAGTACTTC.

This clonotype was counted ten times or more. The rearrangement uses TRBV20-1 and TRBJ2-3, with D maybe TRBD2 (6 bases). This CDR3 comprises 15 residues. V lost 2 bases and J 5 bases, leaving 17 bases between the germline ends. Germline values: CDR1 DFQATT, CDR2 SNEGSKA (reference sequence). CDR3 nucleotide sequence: TGCAGTGCTAGAAATTTAAGGGCTAGCGAAGATACGCAGTATTTT. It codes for CSARNLRASEDTQYF.

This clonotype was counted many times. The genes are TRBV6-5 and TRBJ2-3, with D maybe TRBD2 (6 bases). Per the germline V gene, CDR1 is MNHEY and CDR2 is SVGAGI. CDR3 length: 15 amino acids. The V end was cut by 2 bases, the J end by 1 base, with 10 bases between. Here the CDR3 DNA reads TGTGCCAGCAGTTACGGCGCTAGCGGCACAGATACGCAGTATTTT. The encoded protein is CASSYGASGTDTQYF.

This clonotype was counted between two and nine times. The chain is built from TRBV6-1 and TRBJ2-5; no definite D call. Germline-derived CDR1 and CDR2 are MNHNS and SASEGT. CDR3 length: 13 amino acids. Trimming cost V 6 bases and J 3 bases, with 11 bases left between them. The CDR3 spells CASSPISEETQYF. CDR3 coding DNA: TGTGCCAGCAGCCCAATTTCGGAAGAGACCCAGTACTTC.

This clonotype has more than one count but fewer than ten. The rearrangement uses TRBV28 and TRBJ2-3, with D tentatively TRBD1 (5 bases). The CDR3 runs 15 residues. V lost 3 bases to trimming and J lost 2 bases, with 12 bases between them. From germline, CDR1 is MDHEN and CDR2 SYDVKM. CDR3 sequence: CASSFSWGSTDTQYF. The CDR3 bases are TGTGCCAGCAGTTTTAGTTGGGGCTCCACAGATACGCAGTATTTT.

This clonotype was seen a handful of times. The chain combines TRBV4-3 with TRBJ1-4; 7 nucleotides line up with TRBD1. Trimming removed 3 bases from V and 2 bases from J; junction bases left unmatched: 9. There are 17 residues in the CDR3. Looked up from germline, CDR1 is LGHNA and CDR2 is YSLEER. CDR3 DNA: TGCGCCAGCAGCCATTTAAGGGAGGGGGCGACTAATGAAAAACTGTTTTTT. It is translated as CASSHLREGATNEKLFF.

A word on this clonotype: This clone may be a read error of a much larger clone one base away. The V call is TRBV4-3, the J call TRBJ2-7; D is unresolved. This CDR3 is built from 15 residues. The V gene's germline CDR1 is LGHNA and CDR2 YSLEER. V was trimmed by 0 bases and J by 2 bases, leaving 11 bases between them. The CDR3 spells CASSQDHPSTYEQYF. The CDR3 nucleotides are TGCGCCAGCAGCCAAGACCATCCAAGCACCTACGAGCAGTACTTC.